Presented here are 7 T cell receptor beta chains from one specimen sequenced in a study of T cell responses to AZD1222 COVID-19 vaccine (dated by TCRdb to 2020 to 2023). The time point label here, explained by the study, means: baseline before first vaccination. The library was built by means of the immunoSEQ multiplex PCR assay. Held by TCRdb, this immuneACCESS table contains in-frame sequences only and omits some clones. Under half of the omission traces to an unresolved V gene where checked; the cause of the rest is unknown. This sample holds 150,000 or so clones; 75% to 90% were observed only once. The ten largest clones capture more than 7% of the sample. Sequencing used peripheral blood, obtained on day 0 of AZD1222 vaccination. These receptors were taken from an adult in good health.

V gene TRBV6-6 combines with J gene TRBJ1-1; 11 bases align to TRBD1. Germline values: CDR1 MNHNY, CDR2 SVGAGI (reference sequence). The CDR3 has 15 residues. The trim removed 6 bases at V and 2 bases at J, leaving 5 bases unmatched. The CDR3 DNA reads as TGTGCCAGCAGCCCGGGACAGGGGGTAAACACTGAAGCTTTCTTT. Its protein product is CASSPGQGVNTEAFF.

The chain has TRBV6-5 and TRBJ1-5; weak D call: TRBD1 (6 bases). Germline V gene lookup returns CDR1 MNHEY and CDR2 SVGAGI. This CDR3 spans 12 amino acids. V was shortened by 6 bases and J by 7 bases, with 10 bases between the two germline ends. CDR3 sequence (DNA): TGTGCCAGCAGGGGGGCTAGGCAGCCCCAGCATTTT. It yields the protein CASRGARQPQHF.

The rearrangement joins TRBV5-1 to TRBJ2-1; 10 nucleotides agree with TRBD2. Germline V gene data show CDR1 as SGHRS and CDR2 as YFSETQ. This CDR3 spans 15 amino acids. The V and J ends lost 4 bases and 8 bases, in that order; junction bases with no gene match: 9. The CDR3 nucleotides read TGCGCCAGCAGCCGAGCGGGGGGGCCATCTGATGAGCAGTTCTTC. Protein: CASSRAGGPSDEQFF.

This clone occurred a few times. The chain joins TRBV7-2 to TRBJ1-3; 9 positions agree with TRBD1. The V gene end was trimmed by 5 bases and the J gene end by 3 bases; junction bases not matched to a gene: 5. In germline, CDR1 is SGHTA, CDR2 FQGNSA. The CDR3 extends over 15 amino acids. In nucleotides, the CDR3 is TGTGCCAGCAGCGAACAGGGGGCACTTGGAAACACCATATATTTT. Translated, it gives CASSEQGALGNTIYF. The full variable domain, rest sourced from reference TRBV7-2 and TRBJ1-3, is GAGVSQSPSNKVTEKGKDVELRCDPISGHTALYWYRQSLGQGLEFLIYFQGNSAPDKSGLPSDRFSAERTGGSVSTLTIQRTQQEDSAVYLCASSEQGALGNTIYFGEGSWLTVV.

This chain joins TRBV19 and TRBJ1-3, with 8 bases identical to TRBD1. Per the germline V gene, CDR1 is LNHDA and CDR2 is SQIVND (reference sequence). Losses at the gene ends were 10 bases for V and 3 bases for J; bases not matched to a gene: 11. The CDR3 extends over 15 amino acids. The CDR3 spells CATGDRPTFGNTIYF. CDR3 nucleotide sequence: TGTGCCACCGGGGACAGGCCGACTTTTGGAAACACCATATATTTT. Based on the CDR3 plus reference TRBV19 and TRBJ1-3, the full variable domain is DGGITQSPKYLFRKEGQNVTLSCEQNLNHDAMYWYRQDPGQGLRLIYYSQIVNDFQKGDIAEGYSVSREKKESFPLTVTSAQKNPTAFYLCATGDRPTFGNTIYFGEGSWLTVV.

This chain connects TRBV7-9 to TRBJ1-1; no clear D. V lost 1 base to trimming and J lost 8 bases, with 8 bases between them. CDR1 and CDR2 from the germline V gene are SEHNR and FQNEAQ (reference sequence). The CDR3 has 12 amino acids. CDR3 nucleotide sequence: TGTGCCAGCAGCTTAGGGATAAAAGAAGCTTTCTTT. Translated, it gives CASSLGIKEAFF.

The J gene is TRBJ2-1, the V gene TRBV29-1, with 8 bases fitting TRBD2. The trim removed 4 bases at V and 4 bases at J, leaving 3 bases unmatched. Germline CDR1 is SQVTM and CDR2 is ANQGSEA. The CDR3 spans 13 residues. The CDR3 here is CSVGLAGYNEQFF. In DNA form, the CDR3 reads TGCAGCGTTGGCCTAGCGGGTTACAATGAGCAGTTCTTC.